This note documents a single T cell receptor (beta chain) sequence. The assay was run at survey level. TCRdb keeps only in-frame clones here, not all; method: immunoSEQ multiplex PCR. The top ten clones hold under 85% of a sample with 3,000 to 4,000 clones, approximately 80% of them seen once. This record belongs to a study of STAT5B mutations in CD4+ large granular lymphocyte leukemia. Trimming cost V 5 bases and J 4 bases, with 20 bases left between them. The germline CDR1 and CDR2 sequences are SGHVS and FQNEAQ. The CDR3 sequence is 16 residues long. The TCR originated in a man in his sixties with CD4+ T-cell large granular lymphocyte leukemia. The rearrangement joins TRBV7-8 to TRBJ2-5; D may be TRBD1 or TRBD2 (5 bases each). Sample: PBMCs. This chain's CDR3 is CASSRGDGMWGETQYF. CDR3 bases: TGTGCCAGCAGCAGAGGGGACGGGATGTGGGGAGAGACCCAGTACTTC.